This is a list of T cell receptor beta chains from one sample in a study of T cell repertoires in cytomegalovirus infection. TCRdb recomputed calls from the reads with MiXCR, one row per CDR3 protein. The top ten clones hold less than 15% of a sample with a few hundred thousand distinct CDR3 sequences, approximately 25% of them seen once. Antigen specificity for these receptors is unknown. Specimen: cultured PBMCs, collected from culture after CMV antigen stimulation. These receptors originate from a human donor in good health (CMV status not recorded). Some clones in this sample may be carry-over from other donors' samples. CDR3s include the opening cysteine and the closing phenylalanine or tryptophan. D genes are given only for firm matches. Clone size is not always given. Where it is, it says once, few, many or a class for expanded clones.

>.|TRBJ2-1|TRBV19|.
TGTGCCAGTAGTATAGATCGAGGGAATGAGCAGTTCTTC
CASSIDRGNEQFF
>.|TRBJ2-7|TRBV6-2/TRBV6-3|.
TGTGCCAGCAGTTATCCTCCGGCCGAGCAGTACTTC
CASSYPPAEQYF
>.|TRBJ1-5|TRBV19|.
TGTGCCAGTAGTACACAGGCCGGTTTTTGGGATAGCAATCAGCCCCAGCATTTT
CASSTQAGFWDSNQPQHF
>.|TRBJ2-5|TRBV20-1|TRBD2
TGCAGTGCCAGGGTGGTAGCGGGAGGAGGGACCCAGTACTTC
CSARVVAGGGTQYF
>few|TRBJ1-1|TRBV24-1|TRBD1
TGTGCCACCAGCAAGGGACAGGGGGTGACTGAAGCTTTCTTT
CATSKGQGVTEAFF
>.|TRBJ2-1|TRBV7-2|.
TGTGCCAGCAGCCGCGGGGTGACGGCGGCGCAGTTCTTC
CASSRGVTAAQFF
>.|TRBJ1-3|TRBV24-1|TRBD1
TGTGCCACTCTCGGACAGGCCCAATCTGGAAACACCATATATTTT
CATLGQAQSGNTIYF
>.|TRBJ2-1|TRBV6-2/TRBV6-3|.
TGTGCCAGCAGTCCCGGACTTCCAGGCCACAATGAGCAGTTCTTC
CASSPGLPGHNEQFF
>.|TRBJ2-5|TRBV7-8|.
TGTGCCAGCAGCTTAGGCCTAGGGTATCAAGAGACCCAGTACTTC
CASSLGLGYQETQYF
>many|TRBJ2-1|TRBV7-2|.
TGTGCCAGCAGCCAAGGCTACGGGATTGTATATGAGCAGTTCTTC
CASSQGYGIVYEQFF
>.|TRBJ1-2|TRBV4-3|.
TGCGCCAGCAGCCAGGTACAGGGCCCTTATGGCTACACCTTC
CASSQVQGPYGYTF
>many|TRBJ2-5|TRBV7-8|.
TGTGCCAGCAGCTTAGCGCTTGCAGGACTATTGAAAGAGACCCAGTACTTC
CASSLALAGLLKETQYF
>few|TRBJ1-5|TRBV2|.
TGTGCCAGCAGTGCTTCGGGGGGTTCCAATCAGCCCCAGCATTTT
CASSASGGSNQPQHF
>.|TRBJ2-3|TRBV19|.
TGTGCCAGTAGTATCAACTTTGGCTCAGATACGCAGTATTTT
CASSINFGSDTQYF
>few|TRBJ2-5|TRBV19|.
TGTGCCAGTAGTCCCAGGACAGCCTCGGAGACCCAGTACTTC
CASSPRTASETQYF
>few|TRBJ1-1|TRBV7-2|TRBD1
TGTGCCAGCAGGCAACCAGGGGGCGCGGGGAACACTGAAGCTTTCTTT
CASRQPGGAGNTEAFF
>few|TRBJ2-7|TRBV18|TRBD2
TGTGCCAGCTCAGGTAGCGGGAGCGAGCAGTACTTC
CASSGSGSEQYF
>few|TRBJ2-1|TRBV7-9|.
TGTGCCAGCATCCTTTTAACCTACAATGAGCAGTTCTTC
CASILLTYNEQFF